The rows below give T cell receptor beta chains drawn from one sample of a study of blood T cell repertoires in COVID-19. The assay was immunoSEQ multiplex PCR, and TCRdb's table has in-frame clones only and misses some. Of some 35,000 clones listed, over 70% are singletons. The sequencing sample was made of peripheral blood. These receptors were obtained from a man older than 75 with acute or convalescent COVID-19. The CDR3 runs from the conserved cysteine through the conserved F or W. Fields, in order: D gene, clone size, V gene, CDR3 length, J gene, CDR3 protein, CDR3 DNA. D genes are given only for firm matches. Expanded clones get a size class; other rows say once, few or many, or leave the size out.

TRBD1	.	TRBV6-5	15	TRBJ1-1	CASRPGQGLNTEAFF	TGTGCCAGCAGACCCGGACAGGGGTTGAACACTGAAGCTTTCTTT
TRBD2	.	TRBV4-1	15	TRBJ2-7	CASSQVSSGSYEQYF	TGCGCCAGCAGCCAAGTTTCCAGCGGGAGCTACGAGCAGTACTTC
TRBD1	.	TRBV10-3	14	TRBJ1-1	CAIRRTGDNTEAFF	TGTGCCATCAGGCGGACAGGGGACAACACTGAAGCTTTCTTT
.	.	TRBV6-5	15	TRBJ2-7	CASHSEIREPYEQYF	TGTGCCAGCCACTCGGAGATCAGAGAACCCTACGAGCAGTACTTC
TRBD1	.	TRBV5-5	18	TRBJ1-5	CASRRSIDRGRRNQPQHF	TGTGCCAGCAGACGCAGCATCGACAGGGGTCGGCGGAATCAGCCCCAGCATTTT
.	once	TRBV4-1	17	TRBJ1-4	CASSQELRITTNEKLFF	TGCGCCAGCAGCCAAGAGCTGCGGATAACAACTAATGAAAAACTGTTTTTT
.	few	TRBV6-5	12	TRBJ1-2	CASTSGLYGYTF	TGTGCCAGCACCAGTGGACTTTATGGCTACACCTTC
.	.	TRBV6-2/TRBV6-3	15	TRBJ2-7	CASSYLWGHTYEQYF	TGTGCCAGCAGTTACTTATGGGGGCACACCTACGAGCAGTACTTC
TRBD1	.	TRBV9	15	TRBJ1-2	CASSVVDRALYGYTF	TGTGCCAGCAGCGTAGTAGACAGGGCCCTCTATGGCTACACCTTC
TRBD2	.	TRBV6-5	13	TRBJ2-7	CASSYDGAGAFMF	TGTGCCAGCAGTTACGATGGAGCGGGAGCTTTTATGTTC
.	.	TRBV10-3	12	TRBJ2-3	CAISESVDTQYF	TGTGCCATCAGTGAATCGGTAGATACGCAGTATTTT
.	.	TRBV10-2	16	TRBJ2-7	CASSAAPGTPTHEQYF	TGCGCCAGCAGTGCCGCCCCCGGGACACCGACCCACGAGCAGTACTTC
TRBD1	.	TRBV11-2	16	TRBJ1-5	CASSSTGTGGFQPQHF	TGTGCCAGCAGCTCAACCGGGACAGGGGGGTTTCAGCCCCAGCATTTT
TRBD2	.	TRBV5-6	16	TRBJ2-1	CASSLARETPGNEQFF	TGTGCCAGCAGCTTGGCGCGGGAGACTCCGGGCAATGAGCAGTTCTTC